The source of this TCR beta chain is a study of blood T cell repertoires in COVID-19. Measured with immunoSEQ multiplex PCR; TCRdb has only the in-frame clones, and not every one. Of around 140,000 clones in the sample, approximately 84% were seen once. This clone was picked up one time. V lost 0 bases, J lost 0 bases, and 5 bases lay in between. The CDR3 has 14 residues. Looked up from germline, CDR1 is SGHRS and CDR2 is YFSETQ. V usage is TRBV5-1 and J usage is TRBJ2-3; D gene ambiguous. The sequence was obtained from a woman older than 75 with acute or convalescent COVID-19. Sequences were obtained from peripheral blood. The CDR3 loop is CASSLGQSTDTQYF. As DNA, the CDR3 is TGCGCCAGCAGCTTGGGCCAGAGCACAGATACGCAGTATTTT. The whole variable domain, remainder taken from reference TRBV5-1 and TRBJ2-3, is KAGVTQTPRYLIKTRGQQVTLSCSPISGHRSVSWYQQTPGQGLQFLFEYFSETQRNKGNFPGRFSGRQFSNSRSEMNVSTLELGDSALYLCASSLGQSTDTQYFGPGTRLTVL.